These 16 T cell receptor beta chains were all obtained from the same sample, sequenced in a study of T cell responses to AZD1222 COVID-19 vaccine. Clones were sequenced by immunoSEQ multiplex PCR, and TCRdb holds only the in-frame ones, with some missing. Counted here are about 140,000 clones, around 92% occurring once; the ten biggest clones make up 2.9%. Sample: peripheral blood, taken on day 0 of AZD1222 vaccination. The receptors shown here come from an adult in good health.

The V call is TRBV5-5, the J call TRBJ1-4, with D maybe TRBD1 (6 bases). Deletions cut 0 bases from V and 2 bases from J, with 14 bases between. CDR1 SGHKS and CDR2 YYEKEE come from the germline V gene (reference sequence). This CDR3 region has 17 residues. DNA of the CDR3: TGTGCCAGCAGCTTGGTCGGAGGGGGAGCCACTAATGAAAAACTGTTTTTT. This gives the protein CASSLVGGGATNEKLFF.

The V gene is TRBV29-1, the J gene TRBJ1-1, with a possible D match to TRBD1 (5 bases). The V gene lost 6 bases and the J gene lost 2 bases, with 16 bases spanning the gap. There are 14 residues in the CDR3. Germline CDR1 reads SQVTM; CDR2 reads ANQGSEA. This CDR3 is CSVDFDSLNTEAFF. The CDR3 DNA follows: TGCAGCGTCGATTTCGACAGTTTAAACACTGAAGCTTTCTTT.

The chain carries TRBV30 and TRBJ1-6, with 7 bases lining up with TRBD1. This CDR3 comprises 14 residues. Trimming at V came to 0 bases and at J to 10 bases, leaving 6 bases not matched to a gene. Germline values: CDR1 GTSNPN, CDR2 SVGIG (reference sequence). Written as DNA, the CDR3 is TGTGCCTGGAGTGTAACAGGGGTCCGGTCACCCCTCCACTTT. It yields the protein CAWSVTGVRSPLHF.

The rearrangement links TRBV7-9 to TRBJ1-1, with 9 bases fitting TRBD1. V lost 4 bases to trimming and J lost 8 bases; unmatched junction nucleotides: 2. Germline V gene data show CDR1 as SEHNR and CDR2 as FQNEAQ (reference sequence). This CDR3 contains 12 residues. CDR3 loop: CASSYRGPEAFF. The CDR3 DNA follows: TGTGCCAGCAGCTACAGGGGGCCCGAAGCTTTCTTT.

The CDR3, as DNA: TGTGCCAGCAGCTCTGACCCGTCCCCCTACGAGCAGTACTTC. Translating gives CASSSDPSPYEQYF. V and J are TRBV9 and TRBJ2-7, with D uncertain. Trimming left V 4 bases short and J 2 bases short, with 13 bases between. The CDR3 runs 14 residues. Germline CDR1 reads SGDLS; CDR2 reads YYNGEE.

V and J are TRBV5-4 and TRBJ1-2; 12 nucleotides line up with TRBD1. The CDR3 covers 15 residues. CDR1 and CDR2 (germline): SGHNT, YYREEE (reference sequence). The ends lost 0 bases at V and 6 bases at J; junction bases unmatched: 3. The CDR3 nucleotides are TGTGCCAGCAGCTTGGCCGGGACAGGGGGCGATGGCTACACCTTC. Protein: CASSLAGTGGDGYTF.

This chain links TRBV27 with TRBJ2-7; 7 bases fit TRBD1. The CDR3 sequence is 13 residues long. The J segment lost 2 bases and the V segment lost 6 bases, leaving 4 bases of the junction unmatched. CDR1 and CDR2 (germline): MNHEY, SMNVEV (reference sequence). CDR3 bases: TGTGCCAGCAGCCGACAGGGACCCTACGAGCAGTACTTC. The encoded protein is CASSRQGPYEQYF.

In this sample, this clone turned up a few times. This rearrangement joins TRBV9 to TRBJ1-3; no clear D. This CDR3 has 14 amino acids. With 3 bases removed from V and 2 bases from J, the gap between germline ends came to 9 bases. The germline CDR1 and CDR2 sequences are SGDLS and YYNGEE. The CDR3 bases are TGTGCCAGCAGCGGACGGACGGCTGGAAACACCATATATTTT. Translation: CASSGRTAGNTIYF.

The chain employs TRBV2 and TRBJ1-2; no clear D gene. CDR3 length: 14 amino acids. Germline lookup yields CDR1 SNHLY and CDR2 FYNNEI. With 3 bases removed from V and 2 bases from J, the gap between germline ends came to 10 bases. The CDR3 is CASSDYSSNYGYTF. Here the CDR3 DNA reads TGTGCCAGCAGTGACTACAGCTCGAACTATGGCTACACCTTC.

V usage is TRBV19 and J usage is TRBJ2-1, with a weak D call TRBD2 (6 bases). V dropped 5 bases and J dropped 5 bases, with 22 bases sitting between them. The CDR3 contains 17 residues. CDR1 and CDR2 from the germline V gene are LNHDA and SQIVND (reference sequence). The CDR3 DNA reads TGTGCCAGTAGTTCAATTTCGGCGGGGCAGCGCCACAATGAGCAGTTCTTC. Protein sequence: CASSSISAGQRHNEQFF.

This chain joins TRBV7-6 and TRBJ2-3, with 9 bases that match TRBD1. Germline CDR1 reads SGHVS; CDR2 reads FNYEAQ. The CDR3 length is 16 residues. V lost 5 bases and J lost 2; bases outside the gene matches: 8. In DNA form, the CDR3 reads TGTGCCAGCAGCCGTGCGGACAGGGGTTACACAGATACGCAGTATTTT. Translating gives CASSRADRGYTDTQYF.

As DNA, the CDR3 is TGTGCCAGCAGCTTAGGAGGGACAGGGGGAACTTTAGGTGGCTACACCTTC. It yields the protein CASSLGGTGGTLGGYTF. The V call is TRBV7-3, the J call TRBJ1-2; 11 positions match TRBD1. Germline values: CDR1 SGHTA, CDR2 FQGTGA. The CDR3 loop spans 17 amino acids. V lost 2 bases to trimming and J lost 7 bases; unmatched junction nucleotides: 12.

This chain links TRBV7-2 with TRBJ2-7, with D hard to call. This CDR3 comprises 13 residues. Germline V lookup: CDR1 SGHTA, CDR2 FQGNSA. Trimming took off 3 bases at V and 2 bases at J, with 8 bases between the two ends. The CDR3 nucleotides are TGTGCCAGCAGCTTCGACCGGGCCTACGAGCAGTACTTC. This gives the protein CASSFDRAYEQYF. Filled out from reference TRBV7-2 and TRBJ2-7, the complete variable domain reads GAGVSQSPSNKVTEKGKDVELRCDPISGHTALYWYRQSLGQGLEFLIYFQGNSAPDKSGLPSDRFSAERTGGSVSTLTIQRTQQEDSAVYLCASSFDRAYEQYFGPGTRLTVT.

The gene calls are TRBV18 and TRBJ2-2, with unresolved D. The ends were cut back, 3 bases at V and 1 base at J, with 9 bases in the middle. Looked up from germline, CDR1 is KGHSH and CDR2 is LQKENI. The CDR3 runs to 15 residues. CDR3 sequence: CASSPGALNTGELFF. The CDR3 bases are TGTGCCAGCTCACCCGGAGCTTTGAACACCGGGGAGCTGTTTTTT.

The chain recombines TRBV7-2 with TRBJ2-3; no clear D gene. V was trimmed by 0 bases and J by 4 bases, leaving 8 bases between them. The CDR3 sequence is 14 residues long. Looked up from germline, CDR1 is SGHTA and CDR2 is FQGNSA. CDR3 in amino acids: CASSLALPPDTQYF. In nucleotides, the CDR3 is TGTGCCAGCAGCTTAGCGCTTCCCCCAGATACGCAGTATTTT.

This clone showed up just once. The DNA of the CDR3 is TGTGCCAGCAGGTGGCGGCGGGACAGGGTAATCGGGGAGCTGTTTTTT. Its protein is CASRWRRDRVIGELFF. The rearrangement uses TRBV5-6 and TRBJ2-2, with TRBD1 matching 9 bases. CDR3 length: 16 amino acids. CDR1 and CDR2 from the germline V gene are SGHDT and YYEEEE. V was pared by 5 bases and J by 7 bases, with 12 bases of the junction left unmatched.